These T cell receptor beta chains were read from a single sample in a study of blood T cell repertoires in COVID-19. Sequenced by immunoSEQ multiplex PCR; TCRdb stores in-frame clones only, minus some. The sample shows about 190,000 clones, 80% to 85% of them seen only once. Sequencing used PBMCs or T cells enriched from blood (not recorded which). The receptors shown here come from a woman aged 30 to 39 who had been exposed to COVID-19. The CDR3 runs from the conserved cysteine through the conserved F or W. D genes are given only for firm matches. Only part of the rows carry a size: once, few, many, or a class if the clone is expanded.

CDR3 protein: CASSLRQDYEQYF
CDR3 DNA: TGCGCCAGCAGCTTACGACAGGACTACGAGCAGTACTTC
J gene: TRBJ2-7
V gene: TRBV5-1
D gene: .
clone size: .

CDR3 protein: CASSVGSGSGYTF
CDR3 DNA: TGCGCCAGCAGCGTGGGTTCTGGGAGTGGCTACACCTTC
J gene: TRBJ1-2
V gene: TRBV5-1
D gene: .
clone size: .

CDR3 protein: CASSLTGVNTEAFF
CDR3 DNA: TGCGCCAGCAGCTTGACAGGCGTGAACACTGAAGCTTTCTTT
J gene: TRBJ1-1
V gene: TRBV5-1
D gene: .
clone size: .

CDR3 protein: CASSLNRGMSYEQYF
CDR3 DNA: TGTGCCAGCAGCTTAAACAGGGGGATGTCCTACGAGCAGTACTTC
J gene: TRBJ2-7
V gene: TRBV7-8
D gene: TRBD1
clone size: .

CDR3 protein: CASSLGGVGYEQYF
CDR3 DNA: TGTGCCAGCAGCTTAGGAGGGGTGGGGTACGAGCAGTACTTC
J gene: TRBJ2-7
V gene: TRBV5-4
D gene: .
clone size: few

CDR3 protein: CSASPGQGYGYTF
CDR3 DNA: TGCAGTGCTAGTCCAGGACAGGGCTATGGCTACACCTTC
J gene: TRBJ1-2
V gene: TRBV20-1
D gene: TRBD1
clone size: .

CDR3 protein: CASYGSNEQFF
CDR3 DNA: TGTGCCAGCTATGGGAGCAATGAGCAGTTCTTC
J gene: TRBJ2-1
V gene: TRBV27
D gene: .
clone size: .

CDR3 protein: CASSGSGPQTQYF
CDR3 DNA: TGTGCCAGCTCAGGGAGTGGGCCACAAACGCAGTATTTT
J gene: TRBJ2-3
V gene: TRBV18
D gene: .
clone size: .

CDR3 protein: CASSFGGAESKNIQYF
CDR3 DNA: TGTGCCAGCAGCTTCGGGGGGGCCGAGTCCAAAAACATTCAGTACTTC
J gene: TRBJ2-4
V gene: TRBV5-4
D gene: TRBD2
clone size: .

CDR3 protein: CASSQFLDPGGLEFF
CDR3 DNA: TGTGCCAGCAGCCAATTTCTGGATCCGGGGGGGCTGGAGTTCTTC
J gene: TRBJ2-1
V gene: TRBV14
D gene: TRBD2
clone size: .

CDR3 protein: CASSSSGFNTGELFF
CDR3 DNA: TGCGCCAGCAGCTCGTCAGGTTTTAACACCGGGGAGCTGTTTTTT
J gene: TRBJ2-2
V gene: TRBV5-1
D gene: .
clone size: few

CDR3 protein: CASSTSSTDTQYF
CDR3 DNA: TGTGCCAGTAGTACCTCTAGCACAGATACGCAGTATTTT
J gene: TRBJ2-3
V gene: TRBV19
D gene: .
clone size: .

CDR3 protein: CASSQEALAISYNEQFF
CDR3 DNA: TGCGCCAGCAGCCAAGAAGCGCTAGCGATCTCCTACAATGAGCAGTTCTTC
J gene: TRBJ2-1
V gene: TRBV4-1
D gene: .
clone size: .

CDR3 protein: CASSFSGGNEQFF
CDR3 DNA: TGCGCCAGCAGCTTTAGCGGGGGCAATGAGCAGTTCTTC
J gene: TRBJ2-1
V gene: TRBV5-1
D gene: TRBD2
clone size: .

CDR3 protein: CASSSARDRGRGGAFF
CDR3 DNA: TGTGCCAGCAGTTCCGCCCGGGACAGGGGGCGAGGGGGAGCTTTCTTT
J gene: TRBJ1-1
V gene: TRBV28
D gene: TRBD1
clone size: .

CDR3 protein: CASSVSEGGQPQHF
CDR3 DNA: TGTGCCAGCAGCGTGTCGGAGGGGGGGCAGCCCCAGCATTTT
J gene: TRBJ1-5
V gene: TRBV6-6
D gene: .
clone size: .

CDR3 protein: CASSTANDSPSFPAYGYTF
CDR3 DNA: TGTGCCAGTAGCACAGCAAACGACAGCCCTTCGTTTCCCGCCTATGGCTACACCTTC
J gene: TRBJ1-2
V gene: TRBV19
D gene: .
clone size: few

CDR3 protein: CASSSRSSGNTIYF
CDR3 DNA: TGTGCCAGCAGCTCCAGAAGCTCTGGAAACACCATATATTTT
J gene: TRBJ1-3
V gene: TRBV7-2
D gene: .
clone size: .

CDR3 protein: CASSSGTQGNSPLHF
CDR3 DNA: TGTGCCAGCAGCTCCGGGACTCAGGGAAATTCACCCCTCCACTTT
J gene: TRBJ1-6
V gene: TRBV13
D gene: .
clone size: few

CDR3 protein: CASSTDYYGYTF
CDR3 DNA: TGTGCCAGCAGTACAGATTACTATGGCTACACCTTC
J gene: TRBJ1-2
V gene: TRBV12-3/TRBV12-4
D gene: .
clone size: .

CDR3 protein: CASSYQELTEAFF
CDR3 DNA: TGTGCCAGCAGTTATCAAGAGCTGACTGAAGCTTTCTTT
J gene: TRBJ1-1
V gene: TRBV6-2/TRBV6-3
D gene: .
clone size: few

CDR3 protein: CSASLTGAEGYTF
CDR3 DNA: TGCAGTGCTAGTCTGACAGGGGCTGAGGGCTACACCTTC
J gene: TRBJ1-2
V gene: TRBV20-1
D gene: TRBD1
clone size: .

CDR3 protein: CASSDLNTEAFF
CDR3 DNA: TGCGCCAGCAGTGACTTGAACACTGAAGCTTTCTTT
J gene: TRBJ1-1
V gene: TRBV10-1
D gene: .
clone size: .

CDR3 protein: CASTKTGNYGYTF
CDR3 DNA: TGTGCCAGTACCAAGACAGGGAACTATGGCTACACCTTC
J gene: TRBJ1-2
V gene: TRBV9
D gene: TRBD1
clone size: .

CDR3 protein: CASTLATGRSDTQYF
CDR3 DNA: TGCGCCAGCACATTGGCGACAGGGAGATCGGATACGCAGTATTTT
J gene: TRBJ2-3
V gene: TRBV4-1
D gene: TRBD1
clone size: once

CDR3 protein: CASSDPGYTEAFF
CDR3 DNA: TGTGCCAGCAGCGACCCGGGGTACACTGAAGCTTTCTTT
J gene: TRBJ1-1
V gene: TRBV6-5
D gene: .
clone size: .